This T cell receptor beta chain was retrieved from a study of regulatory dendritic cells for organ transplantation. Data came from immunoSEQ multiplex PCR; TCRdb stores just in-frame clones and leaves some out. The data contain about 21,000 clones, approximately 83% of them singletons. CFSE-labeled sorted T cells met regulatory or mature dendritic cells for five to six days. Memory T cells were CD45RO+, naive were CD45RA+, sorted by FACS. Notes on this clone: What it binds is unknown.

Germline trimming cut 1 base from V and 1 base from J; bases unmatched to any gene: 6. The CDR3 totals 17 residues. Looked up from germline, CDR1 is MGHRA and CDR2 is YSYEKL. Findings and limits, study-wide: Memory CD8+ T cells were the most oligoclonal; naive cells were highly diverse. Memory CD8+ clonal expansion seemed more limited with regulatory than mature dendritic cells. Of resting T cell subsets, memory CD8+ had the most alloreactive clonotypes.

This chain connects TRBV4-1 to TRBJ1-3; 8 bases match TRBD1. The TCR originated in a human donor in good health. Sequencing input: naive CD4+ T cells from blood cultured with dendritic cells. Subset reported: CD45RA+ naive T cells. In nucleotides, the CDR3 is TGCGCCAGCAGCCAAGCCGACAGGGGAAAATCTGGAAACACCATATATTTT. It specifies CASSQADRGKSGNTIYF.